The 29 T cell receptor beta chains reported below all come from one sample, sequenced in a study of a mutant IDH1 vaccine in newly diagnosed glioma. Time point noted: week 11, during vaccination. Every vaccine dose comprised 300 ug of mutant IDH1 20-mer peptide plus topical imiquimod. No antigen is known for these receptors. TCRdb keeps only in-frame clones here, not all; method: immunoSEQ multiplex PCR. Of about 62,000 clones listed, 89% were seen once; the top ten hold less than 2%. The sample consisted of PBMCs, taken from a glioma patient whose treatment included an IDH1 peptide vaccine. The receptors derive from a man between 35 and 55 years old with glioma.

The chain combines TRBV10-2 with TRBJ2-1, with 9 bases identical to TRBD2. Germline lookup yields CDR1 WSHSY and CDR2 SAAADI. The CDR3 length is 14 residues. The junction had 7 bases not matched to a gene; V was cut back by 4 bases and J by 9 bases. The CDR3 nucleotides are TGCGCCAGCAGTGTGCTAGCGGGGACCAGTGAGCAGTTCTTC. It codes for CASSVLAGTSEQFF.

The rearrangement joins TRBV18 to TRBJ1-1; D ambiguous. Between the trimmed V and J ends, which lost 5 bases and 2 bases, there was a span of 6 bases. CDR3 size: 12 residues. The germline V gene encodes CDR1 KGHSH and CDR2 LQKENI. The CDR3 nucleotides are TGTGCCAGCTCAACTACAAACACTGAAGCTTTCTTT. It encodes CASSTTNTEAFF.

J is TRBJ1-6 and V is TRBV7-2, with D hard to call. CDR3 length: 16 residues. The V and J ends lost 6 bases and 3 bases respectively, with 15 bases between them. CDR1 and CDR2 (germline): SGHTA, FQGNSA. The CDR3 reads CASRTDSGVYNSPLHF. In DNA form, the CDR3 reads TGTGCCAGCAGGACCGATTCGGGCGTCTATAATTCACCCCTCCACTTT.

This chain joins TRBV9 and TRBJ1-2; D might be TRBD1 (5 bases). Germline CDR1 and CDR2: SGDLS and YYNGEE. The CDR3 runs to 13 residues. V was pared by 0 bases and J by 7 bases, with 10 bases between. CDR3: CASSVAGEVGYTF. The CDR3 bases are TGTGCCAGCAGCGTAGCGGGGGAGGTTGGCTACACCTTC.

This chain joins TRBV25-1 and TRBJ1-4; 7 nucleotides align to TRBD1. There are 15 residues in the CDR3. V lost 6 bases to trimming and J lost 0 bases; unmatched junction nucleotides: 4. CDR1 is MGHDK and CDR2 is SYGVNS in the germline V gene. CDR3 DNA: TGTGCCAGCAGCGGAGGACAGGCAACTAATGAAAAACTGTTTTTT. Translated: CASSGGQATNEKLFF. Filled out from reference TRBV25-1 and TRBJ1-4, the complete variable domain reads EADIYQTPRYLVIGTGKKITLECSQTMGHDKMYWYQQDPGMELHLIHYSYGVNSTEKGDLSSESTVSRIRTEHFPLTLESARPSHTSQYLCASSGGQATNEKLFFGSGTQLSVL.

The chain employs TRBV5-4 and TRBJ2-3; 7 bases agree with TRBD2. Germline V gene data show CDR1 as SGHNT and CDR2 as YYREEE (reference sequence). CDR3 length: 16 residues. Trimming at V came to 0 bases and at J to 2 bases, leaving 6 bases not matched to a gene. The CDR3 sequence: CASSLEGLAATDTQYF. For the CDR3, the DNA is TGTGCCAGCAGCTTGGAAGGGCTAGCGGCCACAGATACGCAGTATTTT. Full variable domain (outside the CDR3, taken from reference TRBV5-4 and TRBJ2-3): ETGVTQSPTHLIKTRGQQVTLRCSSQSGHNTVSWYQQALGQGPQFIFQYYREEENGRGNFPPRFSGLQFPNYSSELNVNALELDDSALYLCASSLEGLAATDTQYFGPGTRLTVL.

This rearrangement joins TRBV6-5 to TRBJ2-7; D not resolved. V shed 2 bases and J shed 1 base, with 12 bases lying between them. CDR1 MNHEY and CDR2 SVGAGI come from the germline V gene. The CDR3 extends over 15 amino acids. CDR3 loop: CASSYRSGRSYEQYV. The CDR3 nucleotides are TGTGCCAGCAGTTACCGGTCGGGCAGGTCCTACGAGCAGTACGTC.

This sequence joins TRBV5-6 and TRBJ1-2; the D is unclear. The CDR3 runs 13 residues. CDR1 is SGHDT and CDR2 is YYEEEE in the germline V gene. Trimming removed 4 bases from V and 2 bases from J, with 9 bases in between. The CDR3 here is CASSPRRNYGYTF. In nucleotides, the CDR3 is TGTGCCAGCAGCCCGAGACGGAACTATGGCTACACCTTC.

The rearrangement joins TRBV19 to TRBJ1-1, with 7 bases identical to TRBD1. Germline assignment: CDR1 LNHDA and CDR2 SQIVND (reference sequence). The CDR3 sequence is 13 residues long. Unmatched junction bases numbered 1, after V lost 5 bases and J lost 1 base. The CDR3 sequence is CASSPGGNTEAFF. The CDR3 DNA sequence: TGTGCCAGTAGTCCAGGGGGGAACACTGAAGCTTTCTTT. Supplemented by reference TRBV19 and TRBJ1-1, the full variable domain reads DGGITQSPKYLFRKEGQNVTLSCEQNLNHDAMYWYRQDPGQGLRLIYYSQIVNDFQKGDIAEGYSVSREKKESFPLTVTSAQKNPTAFYLCASSPGGNTEAFFGQGTRLTVV.

CDR3 DNA sequence: TGTGCCAGCAGCTTATCCGGAGTCGAGAGCAATCAGCCCCAGCATTTT. It specifies CASSLSGVESNQPQHF. The rearrangement uses TRBV7-9 and TRBJ1-5; D unclear. With 2 bases removed from V and 1 base from J, the gap between germline ends came to 12 bases. The CDR3 sequence is 16 residues long. Germline V lookup: CDR1 SEHNR, CDR2 FQNEAQ (reference sequence).

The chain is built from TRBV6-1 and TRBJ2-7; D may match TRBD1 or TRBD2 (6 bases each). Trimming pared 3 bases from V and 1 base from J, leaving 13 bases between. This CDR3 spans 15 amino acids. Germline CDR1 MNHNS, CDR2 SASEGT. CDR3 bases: TGTGCCAGCAGTGAGGGAAGAGGGGGGTCCTACGAGCAGTACTTC. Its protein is CASSEGRGGSYEQYF.

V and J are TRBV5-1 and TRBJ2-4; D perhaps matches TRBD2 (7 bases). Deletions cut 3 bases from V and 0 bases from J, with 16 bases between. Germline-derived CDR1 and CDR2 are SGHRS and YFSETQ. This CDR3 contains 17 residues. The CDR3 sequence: CASSSERGGLAKNIQYF. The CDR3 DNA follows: TGCGCCAGCAGCTCGGAGAGGGGGGGACTAGCCAAAAACATTCAGTACTTC.

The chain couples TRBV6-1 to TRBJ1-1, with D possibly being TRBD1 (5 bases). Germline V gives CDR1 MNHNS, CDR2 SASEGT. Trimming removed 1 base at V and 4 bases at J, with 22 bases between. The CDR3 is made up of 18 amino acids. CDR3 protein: CASSEVRLLGGVGTEAFF. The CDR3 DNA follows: TGTGCCAGCAGTGAAGTTAGGTTGCTCGGGGGTGTCGGCACTGAAGCTTTCTTT.

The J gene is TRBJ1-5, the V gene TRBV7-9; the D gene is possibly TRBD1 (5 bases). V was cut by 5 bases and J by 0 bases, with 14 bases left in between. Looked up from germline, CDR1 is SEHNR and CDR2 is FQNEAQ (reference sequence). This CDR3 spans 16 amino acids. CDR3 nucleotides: TGTGCCAGCAGCCTCACGTCAGGGTATAGCAATCAGCCCCAGCATTTT. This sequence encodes CASSLTSGYSNQPQHF.

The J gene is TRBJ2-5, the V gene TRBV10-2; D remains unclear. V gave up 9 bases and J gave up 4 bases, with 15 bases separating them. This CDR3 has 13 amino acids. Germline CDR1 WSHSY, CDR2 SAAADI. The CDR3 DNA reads TGCGCCAGTCGTCGGTCGAACGGAGAGACCCAGTACTTC. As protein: CASRRSNGETQYF.

This CDR3 reads CASSQELAELYNEQFF. The CDR3 DNA reads TGCGCCAGCAGCCAAGAACTAGCGGAACTATACAATGAGCAGTTCTTC. This chain uses TRBV4-3 with TRBJ2-1; 8 bases agree with TRBD2. Trimming at V came to 0 bases and at J to 4 bases, leaving 5 bases not matched to a gene. CDR1 and CDR2 from the germline V gene are LGHNA and YSLEER. This CDR3 contains 16 residues.

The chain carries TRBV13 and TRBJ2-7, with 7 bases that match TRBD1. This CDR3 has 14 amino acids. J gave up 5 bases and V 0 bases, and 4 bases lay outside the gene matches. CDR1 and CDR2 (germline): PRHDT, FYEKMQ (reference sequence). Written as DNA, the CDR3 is TGTGCCAGCAGCTTAGGGACAGGGATCCACGAGCAGTACTTC. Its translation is CASSLGTGIHEQYF.

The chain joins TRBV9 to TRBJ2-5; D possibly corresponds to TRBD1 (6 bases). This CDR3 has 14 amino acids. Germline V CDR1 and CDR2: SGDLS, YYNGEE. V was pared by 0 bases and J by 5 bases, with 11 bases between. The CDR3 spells CASSVEGGGETQYF. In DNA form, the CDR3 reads TGTGCCAGCAGCGTAGAAGGGGGTGGGGAGACCCAGTACTTC.

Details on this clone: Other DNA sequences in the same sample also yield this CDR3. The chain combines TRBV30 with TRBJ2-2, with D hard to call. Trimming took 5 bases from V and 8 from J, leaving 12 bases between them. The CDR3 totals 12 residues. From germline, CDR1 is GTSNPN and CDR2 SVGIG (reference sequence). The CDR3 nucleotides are TGTGCCTGGGACGGGCGTACTGGGGAGCTGTTTTTT. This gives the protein CAWDGRTGELFF.

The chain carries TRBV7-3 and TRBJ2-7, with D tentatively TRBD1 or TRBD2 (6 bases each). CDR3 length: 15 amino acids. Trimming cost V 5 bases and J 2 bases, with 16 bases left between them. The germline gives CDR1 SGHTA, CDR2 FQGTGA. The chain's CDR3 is CASSLTGAQTYEQYF. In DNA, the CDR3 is TGTGCCAGCAGCCTGACGGGGGCCCAAACCTACGAGCAGTACTTC.

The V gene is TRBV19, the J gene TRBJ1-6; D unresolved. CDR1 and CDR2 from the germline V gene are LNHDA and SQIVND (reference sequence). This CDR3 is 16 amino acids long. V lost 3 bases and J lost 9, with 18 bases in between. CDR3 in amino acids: CASSIGAPGNGSPLHF. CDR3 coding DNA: TGTGCCAGTAGTATCGGCGCCCCGGGCAATGGTTCACCCCTCCACTTT. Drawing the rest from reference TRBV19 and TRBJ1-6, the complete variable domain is DGGITQSPKYLFRKEGQNVTLSCEQNLNHDAMYWYRQDPGQGLRLIYYSQIVNDFQKGDIAEGYSVSREKKESFPLTVTSAQKNPTAFYLCASSIGAPGNGSPLHFGNGTRLTVT.

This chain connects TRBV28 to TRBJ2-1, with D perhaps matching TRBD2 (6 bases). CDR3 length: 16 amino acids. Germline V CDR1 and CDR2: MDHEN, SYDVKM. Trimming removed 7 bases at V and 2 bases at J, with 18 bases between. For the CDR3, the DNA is TGTGCCAGCAAGTTTAGCGGCGGGATCGCCTACAATGAGCAGTTCTTC. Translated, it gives CASKFSGGIAYNEQFF.

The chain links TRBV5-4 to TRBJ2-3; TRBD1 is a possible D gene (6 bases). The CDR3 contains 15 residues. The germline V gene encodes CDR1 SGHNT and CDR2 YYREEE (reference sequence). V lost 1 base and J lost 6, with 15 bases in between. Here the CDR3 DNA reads TGTGCCAGCAGCTTGAGGGTACAGGGAATGGATACGCAGTATTTT. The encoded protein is CASSLRVQGMDTQYF.

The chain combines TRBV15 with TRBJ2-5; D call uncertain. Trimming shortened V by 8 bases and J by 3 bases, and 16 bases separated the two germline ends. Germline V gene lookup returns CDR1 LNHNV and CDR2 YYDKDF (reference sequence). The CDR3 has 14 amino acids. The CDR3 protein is CATENRGYKETQYF. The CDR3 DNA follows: TGTGCCACCGAAAATCGTGGCTATAAAGAGACCCAGTACTTC.

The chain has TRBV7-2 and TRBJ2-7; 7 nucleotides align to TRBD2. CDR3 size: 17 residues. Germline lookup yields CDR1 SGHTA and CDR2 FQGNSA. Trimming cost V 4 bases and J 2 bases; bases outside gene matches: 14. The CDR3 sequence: CASSSGGVAAIAYEQYF. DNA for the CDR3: TGTGCCAGCAGCTCGGGAGGAGTAGCGGCAATAGCCTACGAGCAGTACTTC.

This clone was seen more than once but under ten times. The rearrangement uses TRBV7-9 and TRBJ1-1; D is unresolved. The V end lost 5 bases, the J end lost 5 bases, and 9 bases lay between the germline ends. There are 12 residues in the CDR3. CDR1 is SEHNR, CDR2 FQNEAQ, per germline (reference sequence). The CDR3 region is CASSPHGTEAFF. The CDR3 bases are TGTGCCAGCAGCCCCCATGGTACTGAAGCTTTCTTT. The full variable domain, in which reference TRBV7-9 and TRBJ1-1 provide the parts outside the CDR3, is DTGVSQNPRHKITKRGQNVTFRCDPISEHNRLYWYRQTLGQGPEFLTYFQNEAQLEKSRLLSDRFSAERPKGSFSTLEIQRTEQGDSAMYLCASSPHGTEAFFGQGTRLTVV.

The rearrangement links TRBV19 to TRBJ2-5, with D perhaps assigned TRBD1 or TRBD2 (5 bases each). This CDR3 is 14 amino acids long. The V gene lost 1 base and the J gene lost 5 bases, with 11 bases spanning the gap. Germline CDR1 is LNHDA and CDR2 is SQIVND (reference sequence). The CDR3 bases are TGTGCCAGTAGTATAGGGCAGGGCGGGGAGACCCAGTACTTC. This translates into CASSIGQGGETQYF.

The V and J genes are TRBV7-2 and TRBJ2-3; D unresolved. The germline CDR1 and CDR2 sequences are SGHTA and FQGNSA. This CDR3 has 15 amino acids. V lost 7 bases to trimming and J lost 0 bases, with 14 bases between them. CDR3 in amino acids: CASTASRTSTDTQYF. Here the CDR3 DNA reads TGTGCCAGCACCGCTTCCCGAACTAGCACAGATACGCAGTATTTT.

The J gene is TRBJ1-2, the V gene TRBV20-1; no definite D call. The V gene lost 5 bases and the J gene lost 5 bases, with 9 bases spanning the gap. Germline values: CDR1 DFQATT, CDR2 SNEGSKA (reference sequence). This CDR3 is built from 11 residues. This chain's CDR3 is CSAGAGYGYTF. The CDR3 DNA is TGCAGTGCTGGTGCGGGTTATGGCTACACCTTC.